The 14 T cell receptor beta chains listed next were all sequenced from one sample in a study of CXCR3-negative and CXCR3-positive naive CD8 T cells (dated by TCRdb to the late 2010s). Data came from a NextSeq 550. The Human TCR Profiling Kit (MiLaboratory) was used to prepare UMI-labeled 5' RACE TRB cDNA libraries. TCRdb reprocessed the reads; each CDR3 protein sequence makes one entry, and DNA is unavailable. The data table for this sample lists approximately 83,000 distinct CDR3 sequences. The ten biggest clones cover 1.6% of the sample. Sequenced: naive CXCR3- CD8+ T cells from blood. The sample's cell subset or site label, decoded: CD45RO-CCR7+CD27+CD95- naive CD8+ T cells lacking CXCR3 (TNR3-). All receptors derive from a human donor in good health. Some clones in this sample may be carry-over from other donors' samples.

The chain couples TRBV5-1 to TRBJ2-3. Germline CDR1 is SGHRS and CDR2 is YFSETQ. This CDR3 spans 15 amino acids. The CDR3 reads CASSLVGMVADTQYF. Filled out from reference TRBV5-1 and TRBJ2-3, the complete variable domain reads KAGVTQTPRYLIKTRGQQVTLSCSPISGHRSVSWYQQTPGQGLQFLFEYFSETQRNKGNFPGRFSGRQFSNSRSEMNVSTLELGDSALYLCASSLVGMVADTQYFGPGTRLTVL.

The V call is TRBV3-1, the J call TRBJ1-3. Germline values: CDR1 LGHDT, CDR2 YNNKEL (reference sequence). CDR3 length equals 13 residues. The CDR3 sequence: CASSASVANTIYF.

The rearrangement joins TRBV21-1 to TRBJ2-7. TRBV21-1 represents a pseudogene. CDR3 length: 14 amino acids. The CDR3 protein is CASSCVGRTYEQYF.

V is TRBV7-8 and J is TRBJ2-1; TCRdb names TRBD2, which stays unverified in the absence of DNA. The germline CDR1 and CDR2 sequences are SGHVS and FQNEAQ. The CDR3 spans 15 residues. The CDR3 reads CASTVSEGSYNEQFF. Using reference TRBV7-8 and TRBJ2-1 for the parts outside the CDR3, the full variable domain is GAGVSQSPRYKVAKRGQDVALRCDPISGHVSLFWYQQALGQGPEFLTYFQNEAQLDKSGLPSDRFFAERPEGSVSTLKIQRTQQEDSAVYLCASTVSEGSYNEQFFGPGTRLTVL.

CDR3 loop: CASSQDFVTAYSYEQYF. J is TRBJ2-7 and V is TRBV4-3; as DNA is missing, the TRBD1 call by TCRdb cannot be tested. CDR3 length equals 17 residues. The germline V gene encodes CDR1 LGHNA and CDR2 YSLEER.

V and J are TRBV10-3 and TRBJ2-1; absent DNA, TCRdb's TRBD1 call cannot be checked. Germline-derived CDR1 and CDR2 are ENHRY and SYGVKD. The CDR3 runs to 15 residues. The CDR3 sequence: CAISDPDTVWNEQFF.

The chain has TRBV29-1 and TRBJ2-5; TCRdb's D gene call, TRBD1, goes unchecked for lack of DNA. This CDR3 comprises 15 residues. CDR1 is SQVTM, CDR2 ANQGSEA, per germline. The CDR3 loop reads CSVGVLSTGKETQYF.

The chain joins TRBV23-1 to TRBJ2-1; TCRdb designates TRBD2, a call that cannot be tested without DNA. Being an ORF, TRBV23-1 has a function that is uncertain. The CDR3 length is 19 residues. The CDR3 spells CASSQSGTSGSVGRNEQFF.

The V and J genes are TRBV9 and TRBJ2-1; TCRdb gives TRBD2 as the D gene, but with no DNA this cannot be confirmed. This CDR3 region has 16 residues. CDR1 is SGDLS, CDR2 YYNGEE, per germline. This CDR3 reads CASSVVAGSSYNEQFF.

This rearrangement joins TRBV7-9 to TRBJ2-2; the D gene TCRdb calls, TRBD2, cannot be checked with no DNA. The CDR3 length is 18 residues. Germline CDR1 reads SEHNR; CDR2 reads FQNEAQ (reference sequence). This CDR3 is CASSPGTLGTSGTGELFF.

This clonotype ranks as medium-sized in terms of frequency. The chain has TRBV4-2 and TRBJ2-7. The CDR3 covers 12 residues. Germline assignment: CDR1 LGHNA and CDR2 YNFKEQ. CDR3 amino acids: CASSQGFSEQYF.

The rearrangement links TRBV28 to TRBJ2-3; the D call from TCRdb, TRBD1, cannot be confirmed without DNA. The CDR3 has 13 amino acids. CDR1 and CDR2 from the germline V gene are MDHEN and SYDVKM. The CDR3 reads CASSQQVSDTQYF.

The chain is built from TRBV5-4 and TRBJ2-5; the D gene TCRdb calls, TRBD1, cannot be checked with no DNA. CDR1 and CDR2 (germline): SGHNT, YYREEE (reference sequence). The CDR3 extends over 15 amino acids. This CDR3 is CAYRRGAGPQEAQYF.

V is TRBV29-1 and J is TRBJ2-7; TCRdb's D call, TRBD2, is unchecked because there is no DNA. The CDR3 totals 11 residues. Germline lookup yields CDR1 SQVTM and CDR2 ANQGSEA. CDR3 residues: CSVVGEYEQYF.